Following are 2 T cell receptor beta chains from one sample sequenced in a study of blood T cell repertoires in COVID-19. TCRdb's table, derived via immunoSEQ multiplex PCR, lists solely in-frame clones and lacks some. This sample yields over 30,000 clones, of which around nine tenths are seen a single time; roughly an eighth belongs to the top ten. The sequencing input was peripheral blood. These receptors all come from a human donor with active COVID-19. The donor label of this sample is uncertain.

This chain connects TRBV9 to TRBJ1-5, with a possible D match to TRBD1 (5 bases). The germline CDR1 and CDR2 sequences are SGDLS and YYNGEE. Trimming cost V 2 bases and J 0 bases, with 6 bases left between them. CDR3 length: 14 residues. CDR3 nucleotides: TGTGCCAGCAGCGTGACAGATAGCAATCAGCCCCAGCATTTT. It codes for CASSVTDSNQPQHF.

The chain joins TRBV6-5 to TRBJ1-5, with D uncertain. The V end was cut by 0 bases, the J end by 1 base, with 7 bases between. Germline V gives CDR1 MNHEY, CDR2 SVGAGI. The CDR3 has 15 amino acids. CDR3 sequence: CASSYSSQSNQPQHF. The CDR3 region has the DNA TGTGCCAGCAGTTACTCTTCCCAGAGCAATCAGCCCCAGCATTTT.